The sequence of this T cell receptor (beta chain) was determined in a study of blood T cell repertoires in COVID-19. Study summary: COVID-19 samples from acute and convalescent phases originated in the United States, Italy and Spain. PBMCs, B-cell-depleted T cells, or T cells provided the cDNA or gDNA that made up the material.

Germline CDR1 SGHTA, CDR2 FQGNSA. The CDR3 spans 14 residues. Trimming took 6 bases from V and 1 from J, leaving 9 bases between them. Authors' analysis steps: Reference gene primer amplification yielded estimated nucleated cell counts. Sequenced by immunoSEQ multiplex PCR; TCRdb stores in-frame clones only, minus some. The V and J calls and clone size come from that table; D and trimming were worked out from the DNA. Of approximately 37,000 clones in the sample, over 80% were seen once. The TCR sequence derives from a human donor in a cohort sampled during active COVID-19. This chain joins TRBV7-2 and TRBJ2-2; no reliable D call. Material: peripheral blood. CDR3 residues: CASRATLNTGELFF. DNA for the CDR3: TGTGCCAGCAGGGCCACCTTGAACACCGGGGAGCTGTTTTTT.